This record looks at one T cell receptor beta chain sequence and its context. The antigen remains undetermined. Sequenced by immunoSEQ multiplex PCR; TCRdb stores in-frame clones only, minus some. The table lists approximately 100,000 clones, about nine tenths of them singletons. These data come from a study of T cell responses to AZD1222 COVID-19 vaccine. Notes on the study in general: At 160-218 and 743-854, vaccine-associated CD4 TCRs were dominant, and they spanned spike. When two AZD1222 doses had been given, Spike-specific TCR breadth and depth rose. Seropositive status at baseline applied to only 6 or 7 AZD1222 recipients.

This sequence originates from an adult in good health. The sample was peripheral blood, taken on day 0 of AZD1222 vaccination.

The CDR3 here is CASSIRQNTEAFF. The CDR3 DNA reads TGTGCCAGCAGTATAAGACAGAACACTGAAGCTTTCTTT. The genes are TRBV27 and TRBJ1-1; D unclear. Between the trimmed V and J ends, which lost 5 bases and 1 base, there was a span of 8 bases. The CDR3 is 13 amino acids. Germline CDR1 is MNHEY and CDR2 is SMNVEV (reference sequence).